This TCR beta chain was recorded in a study of identical twins. The sample holds a few counts of this clonotype. The CDR3 covers 17 residues. V lost 2 bases to trimming and J lost 2 bases; unmatched junction nucleotides: 9. Germline V gene sequence: CDR1 MNHEY, CDR2 SMNVEV (reference sequence). TCRdb analysed the 5' RACE reads with MiXCR anew, one entry per CDR3 protein. The profile shows some 250,000 distinct CDR3 sequences, 5% to 7% of them singletons. The data also belong to a second study, concerning T cells expressing NK-cell markers. That paper adds: Restriction of the sorted population to alpha-beta TCR T cells was achieved in several experiments with an anti-gamma-delta TCR antibody.

The gene calls are TRBV27 and TRBJ2-7, with 10 bases aligning to TRBD2. The sample was CD8+ T cells sorted from blood. This clonotype was sampled from a woman aged 18-30 years in good health. CDR3 sequence reads: CASSLGPGSGGAYEQYF. CDR3 sequence (DNA): TGTGCCAGCAGTTTAGGTCCGGGGAGCGGGGGGGCCTACGAGCAGTACTTC.